A single sample gave rise to the 9 T cell receptor beta chains below, sequenced in a study of blood T cells in healthy people across ages. Using a J-beta primer mix together with a sample-barcoded 5' primer, a second PCR was run for roughly 6 to 11 cycles. TCRdb re-derived calls from the 5' RACE reads in MiXCR, one entry per CDR3 protein. In the table there are 1 million to 1.2 million distinct CDR3 sequences, more than 30% of which are singletons. The sample comprised blood. The receptors were sampled from a man younger than 35 in good health.

The chain combines TRBV2 with TRBJ2-3; D may be TRBD2 (5 bases). V lost 6 bases, J lost 3 bases, and 13 bases lay in between. Germline V gene sequence: CDR1 SNHLY, CDR2 FYNNEI. The CDR3 runs 14 residues. In DNA form, the CDR3 reads TGTGCCAGCAGCGGAGGCGTCGGGACAGATACGCAGTATTTT. It is translated as CASSGGVGTDTQYF.

V and J are TRBV5-1 and TRBJ2-7; 9 bases map to TRBD1. Germline lookup yields CDR1 SGHRS and CDR2 YFSETQ. The CDR3 has 16 amino acids. V dropped 3 bases and J dropped 0; count of bases not matched to a gene: 7. The CDR3 nucleotides read TGCGCCAGCAGCTCCAGCCGGGACAGGGTCTCCTACGAGCAGTACTTC. Translation gives CASSSSRDRVSYEQYF.

The chain uses TRBV9 and TRBJ2-7; the match to TRBD1 covers 8 bases. This CDR3 contains 15 residues. Per the germline V gene, CDR1 is SGDLS and CDR2 is YYNGEE. After removal of 10 bases from V and 7 bases from J, the junction contained 19 bases not matched to a gene. This CDR3 is CAGSTGTGSYNEQYF. The CDR3 bases are TGTGCCGGGTCCACCGGGACAGGCTCCTACAATGAGCAGTACTTC.

V gene TRBV10-3 combines with J gene TRBJ2-1; 13 bases align to TRBD2. The J call may be in error: the DNA end matches TRBJ2-7 better. Per germline, CDR1 ENHRY and CDR2 SYGVKD. There are 19 residues in the CDR3. CDR3 amino acids: CAISESMTSGRSSYNEQYF. DNA of the CDR3: TGTGCCATCAGTGAGTCGATGACTAGCGGGAGGAGCTCCTACAATGAGCAGTACTTC.

This clonotype was picked up a small number of times. The J gene is TRBJ2-4, the V gene TRBV28; possible D gene TRBD1, 6 bases. The end of the DNA fits TRBJ2-7 better, so the J call may be wrong. In germline, CDR1 is MDHEN, CDR2 SYDVKM. The CDR3 length is 12 residues. CDR3 protein: CASSGQWNEQYF. In nucleotides, the CDR3 is TGTGCCAGCAGTGGACAGTGGAACGAGCAGTACTTC.

This clonotype was observed a handful of times. This rearrangement joins TRBV6-8 to TRBJ2-5; 8 bases match TRBD2. The junction had 8 bases not matched to a gene; V was cut back by 3 bases and J by 2 bases. Germline V CDR1 and CDR2: MNHGY, SAAAGT. The CDR3 is made up of 16 amino acids. CDR3 DNA: TGTGCCAGCAGTTATATGGGCGGGGGGCCACAAGAGACCCAGTACTTC. Its translation: CASSYMGGGPQETQYF.

This clonotype appeared a few times. This chain joins TRBV2 and TRBJ1-2, with D possibly TRBD1 on 5 matching bases. This CDR3 region has 14 residues. Per germline, CDR1 SNHLY and CDR2 FYNNEI. Trimming shortened V by 7 bases and J by 3 bases, and 15 bases separated the two germline ends. This CDR3 reads CASKGGRGDYGYTF. The CDR3 DNA is TGTGCCAGCAAGGGAGGAAGGGGAGACTATGGCTACACCTTC.

The V call is TRBV7-2, the J call TRBJ1-1; possible D gene TRBD1, 6 bases. Between the trimmed V and J ends, which lost 3 bases and 4 bases, there was a span of 18 bases. This CDR3 is 16 amino acids long. Germline V lookup: CDR1 SGHTA, CDR2 FQGNSA. The DNA for the CDR3 is TGTGCCAGCAGCTTCGGCCAACAGGGAGCGAGCACTGAAGCTTTCTTT. The encoded protein is CASSFGQQGASTEAFF.

This clonotype has more than one count but fewer than ten. V and J are TRBV12-3 or TRBV12-4 and TRBJ2-5; no definite D call. V was trimmed by 3 bases and J by 5 bases, leaving 7 bases between them. The CDR3 covers 12 residues. The CDR3 region has the DNA TGTGCCAGCAGTTTCGTTTCGGAGACCCAGTACTTC. It is translated as CASSFVSETQYF.